These 3 T cell receptor beta chains were sequenced from one sample in a study of T cells in Graves' hyperthyroidism and ophthalmopathy. The CDR3 regions of TCR beta were amplified from RNA transcripts. Initially, a first-round RT-PCR of the TCR CDR3 employed the HTBI primer set. TCRdb re-called the multiplex PCR reads through MiXCR, storing one row per CDR3 protein. The table lists under 800,000 distinct CDR3 sequences, approximately 14% of them singletons. The specimen sequenced was blood. The receptors stem from a woman aged 18-35 years with Graves' hyperthyroidism.

This clonotype was observed a few times. One base away lies a much larger clone, so this may be a sequencing read error. The chain links TRBV28 to TRBJ2-5, with D possibly TRBD2 on 5 matching bases. The CDR3 contains 14 residues. Trimming removed 7 bases at V and 7 bases at J, with 19 bases between. Germline-derived CDR1 and CDR2 are MDHEN and SYDVKM. CDR3 nucleotide sequence: TGTGCCAGCACGACCAGTCGAGGGATAGGGACCCAGTACTTC. This gives the protein CASTTSRGIGTQYF.

This clonotype showed up many times. The rearrangement uses TRBV12-3 or TRBV12-4 and TRBJ1-5, with D possibly TRBD1 on 6 matching bases. The CDR3 extends over 14 amino acids. V was trimmed by 6 bases and J by 4 bases, leaving 13 bases between them. The CDR3: CASRSQGSNQPQHF. CDR3 sequence (DNA): TGTGCCAGCAGATCACAGGGAAGTAATCAGCCCCAGCATTTT.

The table lists this clonotype with many counts. J is TRBJ2-7 and V is TRBV12-3 or TRBV12-4; 8 positions match TRBD2. Germline trimming cut 6 bases from V and 5 bases from J; bases unmatched to any gene: 21. This CDR3 is built from 18 residues. Here the CDR3 reads CASSPTYISGERGDEQYF. The CDR3 DNA reads TGTGCCAGCAGCCCTACCTACATTAGCGGGGAGAGGGGCGACGAGCAGTACTTC.